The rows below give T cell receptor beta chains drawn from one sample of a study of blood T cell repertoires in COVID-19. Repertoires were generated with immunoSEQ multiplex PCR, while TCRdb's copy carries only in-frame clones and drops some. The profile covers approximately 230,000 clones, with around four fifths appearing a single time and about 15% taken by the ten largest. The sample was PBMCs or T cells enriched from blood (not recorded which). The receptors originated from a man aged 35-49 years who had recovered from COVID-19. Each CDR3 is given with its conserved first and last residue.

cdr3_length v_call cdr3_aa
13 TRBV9 CASSLDRGERGTF
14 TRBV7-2 CASSSRGGDQPQHF
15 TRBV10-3 CAISEPGQGYYEQYF
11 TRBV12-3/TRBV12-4 CASRTGTEQFF
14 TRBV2 CASRGLAGSYEQYF
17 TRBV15 CATSRDYGGGSTSGYTF
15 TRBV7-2 CASNRYGTSGNEQFF
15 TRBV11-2 CASTIQRGNTGELFF
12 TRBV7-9 CASSLETGTQHF
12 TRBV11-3 CASSRGGNEQFF
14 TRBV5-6 CASSLRLRVYGYTF
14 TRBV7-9 CASSFDYSGNTIYF
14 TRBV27 CASSLYPRDQPQHF
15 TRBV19 CASSMMAREDSPLHF
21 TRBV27 CASSSLSTPGAMSSYNSPLHF
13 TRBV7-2 CASSLDRTGEAFF
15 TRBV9 CASSEGDLAKNIQYF
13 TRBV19 CASSMSFPDTQYF